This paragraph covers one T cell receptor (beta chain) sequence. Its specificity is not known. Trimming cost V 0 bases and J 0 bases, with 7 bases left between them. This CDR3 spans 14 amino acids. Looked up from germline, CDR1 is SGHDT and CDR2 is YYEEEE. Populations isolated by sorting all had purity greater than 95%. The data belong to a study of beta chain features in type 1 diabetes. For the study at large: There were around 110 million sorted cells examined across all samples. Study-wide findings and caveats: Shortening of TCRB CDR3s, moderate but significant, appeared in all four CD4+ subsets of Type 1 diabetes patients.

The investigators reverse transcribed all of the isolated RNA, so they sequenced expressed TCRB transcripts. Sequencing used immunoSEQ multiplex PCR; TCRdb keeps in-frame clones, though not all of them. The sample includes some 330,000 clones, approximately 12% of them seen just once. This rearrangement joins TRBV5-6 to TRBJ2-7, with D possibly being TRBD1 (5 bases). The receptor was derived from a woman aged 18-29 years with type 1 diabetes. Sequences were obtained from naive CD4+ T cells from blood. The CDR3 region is CASSLGTPSYEQYF. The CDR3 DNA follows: TGTGCCAGCAGCTTGGGGACACCCTCCTACGAGCAGTACTTC.